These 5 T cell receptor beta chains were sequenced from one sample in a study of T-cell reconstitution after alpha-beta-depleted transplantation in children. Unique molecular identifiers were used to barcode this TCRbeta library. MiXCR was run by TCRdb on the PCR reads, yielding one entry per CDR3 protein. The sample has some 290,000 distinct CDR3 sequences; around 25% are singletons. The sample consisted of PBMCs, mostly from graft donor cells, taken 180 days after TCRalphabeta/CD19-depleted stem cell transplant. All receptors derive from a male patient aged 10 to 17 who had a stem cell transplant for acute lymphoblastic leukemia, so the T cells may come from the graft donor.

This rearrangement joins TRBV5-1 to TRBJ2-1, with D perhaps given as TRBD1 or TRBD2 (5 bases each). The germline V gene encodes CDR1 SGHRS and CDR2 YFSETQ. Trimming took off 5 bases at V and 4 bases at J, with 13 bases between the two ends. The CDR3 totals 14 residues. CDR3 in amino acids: CASRDTGAYNEQFF. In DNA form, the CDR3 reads TGCGCCAGCAGGGATACCGGGGCTTACAATGAGCAGTTCTTC. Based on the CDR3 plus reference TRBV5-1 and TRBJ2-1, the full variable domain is KAGVTQTPRYLIKTRGQQVTLSCSPISGHRSVSWYQQTPGQGLQFLFEYFSETQRNKGNFPGRFSGRQFSNSRSEMNVSTLELGDSALYLCASRDTGAYNEQFFGPGTRLTVL.

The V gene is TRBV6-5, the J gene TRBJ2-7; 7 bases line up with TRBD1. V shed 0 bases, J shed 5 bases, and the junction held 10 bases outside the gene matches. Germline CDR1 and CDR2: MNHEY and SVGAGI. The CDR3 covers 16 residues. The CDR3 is CASSYSYRGHGDEQYF. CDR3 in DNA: TGTGCCAGCAGTTACTCGTATAGGGGGCATGGGGACGAGCAGTACTTC.

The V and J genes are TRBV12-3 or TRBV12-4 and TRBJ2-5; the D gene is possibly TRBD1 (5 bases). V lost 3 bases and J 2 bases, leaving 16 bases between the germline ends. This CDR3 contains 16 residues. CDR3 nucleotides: TGTGCCAGCAGTTTTTGGGGCAGGAAATATCAAGAGACCCAGTACTTC. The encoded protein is CASSFWGRKYQETQYF.

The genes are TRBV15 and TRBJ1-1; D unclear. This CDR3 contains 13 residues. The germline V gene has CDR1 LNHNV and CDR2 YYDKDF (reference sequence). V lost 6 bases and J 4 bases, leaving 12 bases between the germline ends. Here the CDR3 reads CATRFRAGTEAFF. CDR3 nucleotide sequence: TGTGCCACCAGGTTCCGGGCGGGCACTGAAGCTTTCTTT.

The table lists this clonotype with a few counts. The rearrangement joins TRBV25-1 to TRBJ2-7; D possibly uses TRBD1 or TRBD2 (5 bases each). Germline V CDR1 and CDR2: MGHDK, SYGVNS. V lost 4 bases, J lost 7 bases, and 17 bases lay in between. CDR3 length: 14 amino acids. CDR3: CASSVAHRPGEQYF. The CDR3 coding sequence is TGTGCCAGCAGTGTAGCCCACAGGCCGGGAGAGCAGTACTTC.